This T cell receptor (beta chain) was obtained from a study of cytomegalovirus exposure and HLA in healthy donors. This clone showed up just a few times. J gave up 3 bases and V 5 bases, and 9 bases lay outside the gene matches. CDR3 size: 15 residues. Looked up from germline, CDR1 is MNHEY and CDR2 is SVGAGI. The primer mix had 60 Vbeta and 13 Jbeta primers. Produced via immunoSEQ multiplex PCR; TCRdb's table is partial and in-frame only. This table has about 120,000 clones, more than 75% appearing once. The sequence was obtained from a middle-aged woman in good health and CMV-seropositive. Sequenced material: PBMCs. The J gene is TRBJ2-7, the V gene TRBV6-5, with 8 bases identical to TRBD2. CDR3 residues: CASSNVGGAHYEQYF. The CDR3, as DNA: TGTGCCAGCAGTAACGTCGGGGGGGCTCACTACGAGCAGTACTTC.